These T cell receptor beta chains were read from a single sample in a study of cytomegalovirus exposure and HLA in healthy donors. The repertoire was sequenced with immunoSEQ multiplex PCR; TCRdb's copy has only in-frame clones and lacks some. The sample holds around 120,000 clones, 81% seen once. Sequencing was performed on PBMCs. The receptors here all came from a man between 18 and 35 years old in good health and CMV-seronegative. Both conserved end residues are part of each CDR3. The D gene is left open where the match is weak. Only part of the rows carry a size: once, few, many, or a class if the clone is expanded.

cdr3_nt	cdr3_aa	clone_size	d_call	v_call	j_call
TGTGCCAGCAGCGCCGGGACTAGCGGGGAAGAGACCCAGTACTTC	CASSAGTSGEETQYF	NA	TRBD2	TRBV9	TRBJ2-5
TGCGCCAGCAGCCAAGTTGCGGGGAACACTGAAGCTTTCTTT	CASSQVAGNTEAFF	NA	NA	TRBV4-1	TRBJ1-1
TGTGCCAGCATACCCGACAGGGCACTTCTAAACACTGAAGCTTTCTTT	CASIPDRALLNTEAFF	NA	TRBD1	TRBV2	TRBJ1-1
TGTGCCAGCAGCCTACCCTCGGGGACAGCCTACGAGCAGTACTTC	CASSLPSGTAYEQYF	NA	TRBD1	TRBV11-2	TRBJ2-7
TGTGCCATCAGTGAAGGGGGAATCAACTATGGCTACACCTTC	CAISEGGINYGYTF	NA	NA	TRBV10-3	TRBJ1-2
TGCGCCAGCAGCCAAGGGGGACTAGCCTACGAGCAGTACTTC	CASSQGGLAYEQYF	NA	TRBD2	TRBV4-3	TRBJ2-7
TGTGCCAGCAGCTTAACCGGGACAGGGGGCTACGAGCAGTACTTC	CASSLTGTGGYEQYF	NA	TRBD1	TRBV7-8	TRBJ2-7
TGTGCCAGCAGTTTCGGCAGGGGTACGGGCACAGATACGCAGTATTTT	CASSFGRGTGTDTQYF	once	NA	TRBV27	TRBJ2-3
TGTGCCACGGGAGGGGCGGCTAATGAAAAACTGTTTTTT	CATGGAANEKLFF	NA	NA	TRBV11-2	TRBJ1-4
TGCGCCAGCAGCTTGGGCGGGTCCGGCGCCTACGAGCAGTACTTC	CASSLGGSGAYEQYF	NA	NA	TRBV5-1	TRBJ2-7
TGTGCCAGCAGTGAAGAGAACAGAAACACAGATACGCAGTATTTT	CASSEENRNTDTQYF	NA	NA	TRBV6-1	TRBJ2-3
TGTGCCAGCAGCGAGGGACGAGGACAGGGTTTTTACTACACCTTC	CASSEGRGQGFYYTF	NA	TRBD1	TRBV9	TRBJ1-2
TGTGCCAGCAGCTTAGCAGGGAACCACCTCCGAGGGATCGAGCAGTACTTC	CASSLAGNHLRGIEQYF	NA	NA	TRBV7-9	TRBJ2-7
TGTGCCAGCAGCTTCAACAGCTTATACGCGAACACCGGGGAGCTGTTTTTT	CASSFNSLYANTGELFF	NA	NA	TRBV11-2	TRBJ2-2
TGTGCCAGCAGACCCTCCCCGGGAGAGACCCAGTACTTC	CASRPSPGETQYF	NA	NA	TRBV19	TRBJ2-5
TGTGCCAGCACTACCGACCCCGGGACACCCGCCAGGTTTGAAGCTTTCTTT	CASTTDPGTPARFEAFF	NA	NA	TRBV19	TRBJ1-1
TGTGCCAGCAGCGCTCCCGTGGGAGGGCAGTTCTTC	CASSAPVGGQFF	NA	NA	TRBV7-2	TRBJ2-1
TGTGCCTGGAAAAGCATATCTGGGGCCAACGTCCTGACTTTC	CAWKSISGANVLTF	NA	NA	TRBV30	TRBJ2-6
TGTGCCAGCAGTTACGACAGGGGAAACACCATATATTTT	CASSYDRGNTIYF	NA	NA	TRBV27	TRBJ1-3
TGTGCCAGCAGCAAACCTGGCATGACAGGGGCCCCGCTCCAGTACTTC	CASSKPGMTGAPLQYF	NA	TRBD1	TRBV7-9	TRBJ2-7
TGTGCCACTATTCGGACAGGGGGAGACGAGCAGTACTTC	CATIRTGGDEQYF	once	TRBD1	TRBV6-6	TRBJ2-7
TGCAGCCTTCAAACAGGGAGCACTGAAGCTTTCTTT	CSLQTGSTEAFF	NA	NA	TRBV29-1	TRBJ1-1
TGCGCCAGCAGCCATGGTTACTACCTAAACACCATATATTTT	CASSHGYYLNTIYF	few	NA	TRBV4-3	TRBJ1-3
TGTGCCAGCAGCTTCGCCACCCGGGGGTCCGGAGATACGCAGTATTTT	CASSFATRGSGDTQYF	NA	NA	TRBV5-6	TRBJ2-3
TGCGCCAGCAGAGGACAGGGGCTCGGGAACACCATATATTTT	CASRGQGLGNTIYF	NA	TRBD1	TRBV4-1	TRBJ1-3
TGTGCCAGCAGTTCGACAGGGGATTTACCTGAAGCTTTCTTT	CASSSTGDLPEAFF	NA	TRBD1	TRBV27	TRBJ1-1
TGTGCCAGCAGTGAAGCCCCGGGACTACTATACCAGGAGCAGTTCTTC	CASSEAPGLLYQEQFF	few	TRBD2	TRBV6-1	TRBJ2-1
TGCGCCAGCAGACGGGACAGGGGATACAATGAGCAGTTCTTC	CASRRDRGYNEQFF	few	TRBD1	TRBV10-1	TRBJ2-1
TGTGCCAGCCTCGGACGTACAGGGGAAGTCAGTTCACCCCTCCACTTT	CASLGRTGEVSSPLHF	NA	TRBD1	TRBV25-1	TRBJ1-6
TGTGCCAGCAGCCAGCTGGGACAGGGGATTGCCGGGGAGCTGTTTTTT	CASSQLGQGIAGELFF	NA	TRBD1	TRBV5-6	TRBJ2-2
TGCGCCAGCAGCTTGGGACAGAGCTCCTACGAGCAGTACTTC	CASSLGQSSYEQYF	NA	NA	TRBV5-1	TRBJ2-7
TGTGCCAGCAGTTCGCAGGGGGCGCGAGATCAGCCCCAGCATTTT	CASSSQGARDQPQHF	NA	TRBD1	TRBV7-2	TRBJ1-5
TGTGCCAGCAGCTTAGACCCAGGGGGAGTCACTGAAGCTTTCTTT	CASSLDPGGVTEAFF	NA	TRBD1	TRBV7-3	TRBJ1-1
TGTGCCAGCTCACCAGGGACAGGGAGAGAGACCCAGTACTTC	CASSPGTGRETQYF	NA	TRBD1	TRBV18	TRBJ2-5
TGTGCCAGCTCATCTATAGACAGGAGAAATCAGCCCCAGCATTTT	CASSSIDRRNQPQHF	once	NA	TRBV18	TRBJ1-5
TGTGCCAGCATTCAGGGAGGTATGAACACTGAAGCTTTCTTT	CASIQGGMNTEAFF	many	NA	TRBV7-2	TRBJ1-1
TGTGCCAGTAGTATCGGTGCCGGTCAAGAGACCCAGTACTTC	CASSIGAGQETQYF	NA	NA	TRBV19	TRBJ2-5
TGTGCCAGCAGCTGTCACAGGTGGGTGAACACTGAAGCTTTCTTT	CASSCHRWVNTEAFF	NA	NA	TRBV7-4	TRBJ1-1
TGTGCCAGCAGTGAAGTGCGGGGCATGGCGCTCGGAAACACCATATATTTT	CASSEVRGMALGNTIYF	once	NA	TRBV6-1	TRBJ1-3
TGTGCCAGCAGTCCTAGACTACAAGAGACCCAGTACTTC	CASSPRLQETQYF	NA	NA	TRBV27	TRBJ2-5
TGTGCCAGTAGTCGACAGAAGGGCGTGGAGACCCAGTACTTC	CASSRQKGVETQYF	NA	NA	TRBV19	TRBJ2-5
TGTGCCAGCAGCTTCGACAGCGCCCCGTACTTC	CASSFDSAPYF	NA	NA	TRBV7-9	TRBJ2-5
TGTGCCAGCAGCTTAAAGCGGGGGGGCCTAGAGACCCAGTACTTC	CASSLKRGGLETQYF	NA	TRBD2	TRBV7-9	TRBJ2-5
TGTGCCAGCCTGACCGGGACTAGCGGGGGCAATGAGCAGTTCTTC	CASLTGTSGGNEQFF	NA	TRBD2	TRBV6-5	TRBJ2-1
TGTGCCAGCAAAGGGGGTGGAGCAGATACGCAGTATTTT	CASKGGGADTQYF	NA	NA	TRBV7-9	TRBJ2-3
TGCGCCAGCAGCCAAGAGAGACAGAGCTATGGCTACACCTTC	CASSQERQSYGYTF	NA	NA	TRBV4-1	TRBJ1-2